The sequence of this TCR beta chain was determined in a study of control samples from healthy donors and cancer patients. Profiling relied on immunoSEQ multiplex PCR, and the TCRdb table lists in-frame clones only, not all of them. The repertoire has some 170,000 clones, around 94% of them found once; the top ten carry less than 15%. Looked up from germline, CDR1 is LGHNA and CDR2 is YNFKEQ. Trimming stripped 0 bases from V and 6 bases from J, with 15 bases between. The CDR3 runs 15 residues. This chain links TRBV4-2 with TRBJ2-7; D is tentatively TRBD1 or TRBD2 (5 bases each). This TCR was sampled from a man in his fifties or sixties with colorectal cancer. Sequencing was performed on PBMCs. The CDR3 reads CASSQEGTTPSEQYF. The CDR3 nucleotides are TGTGCCAGCAGCCAAGAGGGGACCACCCCATCCGAGCAGTACTTC.